The 10 T cell receptor beta chains below all came from one sample that was sequenced in a study of blood T cell repertoires in COVID-19. Only in-frame clones appear in the TCRdb table, and some are missing; sequencing was by immunoSEQ multiplex PCR. The table has about 110,000 clones, 80% to 90% seen once. Sequenced material: peripheral blood. All receptors come from a woman over 75 with acute or convalescent COVID-19.

A single count supports this clone. Other DNA sequences from this sample encode an identical CDR3 as well. The CDR3 is CASSLQGTYEQYF. The CDR3 nucleotides read TGCGCCAGCAGCTTACAGGGGACCTACGAGCAGTACTTC. The chain uses TRBV5-1 and TRBJ2-7, with TRBD1 matching over 7 bases. The CDR3 contains 13 residues. Germline V CDR1 and CDR2: SGHRS, YFSETQ. V was clipped by 2 bases and J by 2 bases; unmatched bases: 1.

The chain recombines TRBV27 with TRBJ2-2; 9 bases map to TRBD2. The germline V gene has CDR1 MNHEY and CDR2 SMNVEV (reference sequence). The ends lost 5 bases at V and 5 bases at J; junction bases unmatched: 6. The CDR3 is 15 amino acids. The CDR3 loop reads CASSMGLARTGELFF. The CDR3 nucleotides read TGTGCCAGCAGTATGGGACTAGCACGTACCGGGGAGCTGTTTTTT.

The V gene is TRBV19, the J gene TRBJ1-2; 7 bases match TRBD1. This CDR3 has 13 amino acids. The V segment lost 7 bases and the J segment 3 bases; nucleotides outside the gene matches: 5. CDR1 is LNHDA, CDR2 SQIVND, per germline (reference sequence). The CDR3 nucleotides are TGTGCCAGTACGTACCAGGGGGACTATGGCTACACCTTC. Its protein is CASTYQGDYGYTF.

In its sample, this clone was seen once. V usage is TRBV6-2 or TRBV6-3 and J usage is TRBJ1-4; 7 nucleotides agree with TRBD1. The CDR3 sequence is 14 residues long. Germline values: CDR1 MNHEY, CDR2 SVGEGT. V gave up 5 bases and J gave up 8 bases; unmatched junction bases: 8. This chain's CDR3 is CASSLWTGDEKLFF. The CDR3 coding sequence is TGTGCCAGCAGTCTCTGGACAGGCGACGAAAAACTGTTTTTT.

The V call is TRBV19, the J call TRBJ2-3; TRBD2 matches 11 bases. Per the germline V gene, CDR1 is LNHDA and CDR2 is SQIVND (reference sequence). V lost 5 bases to trimming and J lost 6 bases; unmatched junction nucleotides: 10. The CDR3 is 16 amino acids. In DNA form, the CDR3 reads TGTGCCAGTAGTGAAGTAGCGGGGGGGGCCCTGGATACGCAGTATTTT. As protein: CASSEVAGGALDTQYF.

V usage is TRBV30 and J usage is TRBJ1-2; TRBD1 matches at 8 bases. CDR1 and CDR2 from the germline V gene are GTSNPN and SVGIG (reference sequence). V lost 3 bases and J lost 4; bases outside the gene matches: 13. This CDR3 region has 16 residues. The CDR3 DNA is TGTGCCTGGAGGATTGGGAGACAGGGGACGGTCTATGGCTACACCTTC. It codes for CAWRIGRQGTVYGYTF.

The V and J genes are TRBV3-1 (or the pseudogene TRBV3-2) and TRBJ1-1, with 8 nucleotides matching TRBD1. Trimming cost V 5 bases and J 4 bases; bases outside gene matches: 15. CDR1 LGHDT and CDR2 YNNKEL come from the germline V gene (reference sequence). The CDR3 extends over 17 amino acids. CDR3 sequence reads: CASSYSQGDSLSTEAFF. The CDR3 DNA is TGTGCCAGCAGCTATTCACAGGGGGATAGTTTGAGCACTGAAGCTTTCTTT.

J is TRBJ1-6 and V is TRBV10-3; D is ambiguous. Trimming cost V 4 bases and J 5 bases, with 9 bases left between them. The CDR3 has 14 residues. Germline V gives CDR1 ENHRY, CDR2 SYGVKD. In DNA, the CDR3 is TGTGCCATCAGTGGCGGGCAGGATAATTCACCCCTCCACTTT. It encodes CAISGGQDNSPLHF.

This chain connects TRBV10-3 to TRBJ2-3, with 7 bases that match TRBD2. Per the germline V gene, CDR1 is ENHRY and CDR2 is SYGVKD. The V segment lost 10 bases and the J segment 2 bases; nucleotides outside the gene matches: 9. This CDR3 spans 14 amino acids. CDR3 in amino acids: CATRLATTTDTQYF. The CDR3 DNA sequence: TGTGCCACCAGACTAGCCACAACCACAGATACGCAGTATTTT.

This sequence joins TRBV6-5 and TRBJ1-1; unclear D gene. This CDR3 comprises 16 residues. The germline gives CDR1 MNHEY, CDR2 SVGAGI. The V end lost 0 bases, the J end lost 5 bases, and 16 bases lay between the germline ends. For the CDR3, the DNA is TGTGCCAGCAGTTACTCGATTTCCGGGTTTAATACTGAAGCTTTCTTT. Its protein is CASSYSISGFNTEAFF.